This record covers a single TCR beta chain. No antigen is known for it. These data come from a study of cytomegalovirus exposure and HLA in healthy donors. Overall study context: Of fewer than 450 genotyped donors, around 76% clustered with self-reported Caucasian donors. Findings and limits, study-wide: A later analysis found most CMV-associated TCR beta chains apparently HLA-restricted.

The PCR had 60 Vbeta and 13 Jbeta primers. Libraries were prepared by immunoSEQ multiplex PCR; TCRdb keeps only in-frame clonotypes and omits some of them. The sample has some 120,000 clones; approximately 80% are singletons. The V gene end was trimmed by 2 bases and the J gene end by 7 bases; junction bases not matched to a gene: 2. The V gene's germline CDR1 is SGHNT and CDR2 YYREEE (reference sequence). This CDR3 comprises 12 residues. Sample: PBMCs. This clonotype was obtained from a man over 45 in good health and CMV-seronegative. The genes are TRBV5-4 and TRBJ1-2; 7 nucleotides line up with TRBD1. This CDR3 reads CASSLQGRGYTF. The CDR3 bases are TGTGCCAGCAGCTTACAGGGGCGTGGCTACACCTTC.